The following is a T cell receptor beta chain sequence with its context. The antigen is not known. One end of the junction fails to match germline, which may point to a read error. 5'RACE template switching generated TCR cDNA, adding a universal primer site and UMIs. TCRdb re-analysed the 5' RACE reads in MiXCR, keeping a single row per CDR3 protein. The sample lists 100,000 to 150,000 distinct CDR3 sequences; roughly 15% were seen once. The sample comes from a study of T cells after yellow fever vaccination. Study-wide context: Where fractions had low cell numbers, libraries were prepared from them with the SMART-Seq v4 Ultra Low Input RNA kit.

Findings of the study overall: Post-booster repertoires again held most primary-vaccination clones (around 95% CD4, over 80% CD8). Researchers cautioned that FACS-sorted repertoires could harbor abundant clonotypes contaminating from the bulk population.

This CDR3 is 12 amino acids long. This rearrangement joins TRBV12-3 or TRBV12-4 to TRBJ2-1; no firm D call. This clonotype was obtained from a man between 18 and 29 years old who received the YFV17D yellow fever vaccine. The specimen was CD8+ T cells sorted from PBMCs, collected 5 days after the yellow fever booster vaccination. The CDR3, as DNA: TGTGCCAGCAGTTTAGGTCGGAATGAGGAGTTCTTC. It specifies CASSLGRNEEFF.